This T cell receptor beta chain is from a study of cytomegalovirus exposure and HLA in healthy donors (dated by TCRdb to about 2017). Broadly, across the study: According to a later analysis, the roughly 130 validation repertoires were produced on the same platform as the roughly 720 repertoires of the first cohort. The aim of the study was to test whether cataloging public T cell receptors could identify signatures of past pathogen exposure. Besides the first cohort of under 700 subjects, a separate validation cohort made up of 120 or so different subjects was used. The study combined high-throughput TCR immunosequencing, statistical association of individual TCRs with disease status, and machine learning to predict cytomegalovirus infection status. Points the paper makes about the study in general: The classifier was reported to diagnose cytomegalovirus status with high specificity and sensitivity in both the original cohort and the validation cohort. It was suggested by the authors that the approach could potentially be generalized to other disease states and immunological phenotypes. A later analysis had no HLA typing for the validation cohort, so co-occurrence there was scored across all 130 or so repertoires. In vitro tests confirmed that three of the cytomegalovirus-associated TCR beta chains recognize cytomegalovirus antigens. Most TCR sequences were observed very rarely across donors, whereas some public TCRs were present in many individuals. A total of some 180 TCR beta chains were listed by the study as associated with cytomegalovirus. A later analysis found that TCRs clustered in the first cohort also tended to co-occur in the roughly 120 validation repertoires, with more than 90% of cluster scores above 0.

This clone was detected once. Its antigen target is currently unknown. Base quality data are lacking; no much larger clone is found one base away. The library was prepared using the immunoSEQ multiplex PCR assay. For the original study's pipeline: A statistical classification framework was built to diagnose cytomegalovirus status from the catalog of TCR beta chain sequences. TCRdb's version of the immuneACCESS table is confined to in-frame rearrangements and falls short of the full clone set. An unresolved V gene accounts for under half of the shortfall where checked; the remainder is of unknown origin. Clonal size and the V and J genes are those of that table, whereas D and trimming came from the DNA. Recorded for this sample are about 130,000 clones; about 96% of them occurred a single time. The ten largest clones add up to about 1.7% of the sample. The germline V gene provides CDR1 ENHRY and CDR2 SYGVKD. V is trimmed back by 5 bases and J by 5 bases, and the junction contains 2 bases that no gene match accounts for. Including the terminal cysteine and phenylalanine, the CDR3 comprises 12 residues. The entry retains the CDR3 DNA only, 36 bases that are in frame from base 1.

Donors formed part of the validation cohort, which comprised over a hundred subjects and was distinct from the first cohort of 550 to 850 subjects. This sequence originates from a man aged 18 to 29 in good health and CMV-seronegative. The sequenced sample consisted of PBMCs. This chain joins TRBV10-3 to TRBJ1-1; 7 nucleotides in the junction match TRBD1. The CDR3 reads as follows: CAISTGVTEAFF. The DNA reads TGTGCCATCAGTACAGGGGTTACTGAAGCTTTCTTT.